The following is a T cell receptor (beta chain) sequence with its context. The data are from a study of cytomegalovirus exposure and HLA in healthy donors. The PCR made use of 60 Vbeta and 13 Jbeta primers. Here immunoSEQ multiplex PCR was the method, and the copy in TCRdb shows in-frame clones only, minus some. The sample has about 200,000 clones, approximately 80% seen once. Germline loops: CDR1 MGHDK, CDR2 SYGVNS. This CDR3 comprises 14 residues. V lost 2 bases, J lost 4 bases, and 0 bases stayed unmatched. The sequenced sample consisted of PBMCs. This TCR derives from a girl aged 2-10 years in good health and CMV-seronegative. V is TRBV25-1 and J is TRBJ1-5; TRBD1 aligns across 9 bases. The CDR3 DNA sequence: TGTGCCAGCAGTGAAGGGACAGGGAATCAGCCCCAGCATTTT. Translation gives CASSEGTGNQPQHF. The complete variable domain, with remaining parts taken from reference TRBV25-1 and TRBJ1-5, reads EADIYQTPRYLVIGTGKKITLECSQTMGHDKMYWYQQDPGMELHLIHYSYGVNSTEKGDLSSESTVSRIRTEHFPLTLESARPSHTSQYLCASSEGTGNQPQHFGDGTRLSIL.